Below are 9 T cell receptor beta chains sequenced from a single sample in a study of blood T cell repertoires in COVID-19 (dated by TCRdb to 2020 to 2022). Library generation was performed with the immunoSEQ multiplex PCR assay. Imported from immuneACCESS, the table was reduced by TCRdb to in-frame sequences with V and J called. These copies leave out some clones; in studies compared against another copy, an unresolved V gene accounts for under half, and the cause of the remainder is not known. Present in this sample are roughly 200,000 clones, about 77% of which were seen just once. The ten largest clonotypes hold 2.5% to 3% of the sample. Sequences were obtained from peripheral blood. The receptor set was obtained from a woman aged 80 or older with active or convalescent COVID-19.

The chain links TRBV23-1 to TRBJ2-2; the D gene is possibly TRBD1 (6 bases). TRBV23-1 is identified as an open reading frame with a role that is uncertain. CDR3 length: 15 residues. V was clipped by 3 bases and J by 0 bases, with 8 bases between them. The CDR3 reads CASSHGQSNTGELFF. The DNA of the CDR3 is TGCGCCAGCAGTCACGGACAGTCGAACACCGGGGAGCTGTTTTTT.

The chain recombines TRBV29-1 with TRBJ2-1; the match to TRBD1 covers 10 bases. Trimming cost V 6 bases and J 5 bases; bases outside gene matches: 1. Germline lookup yields CDR1 SQVTM and CDR2 ANQGSEA. The CDR3 has 12 amino acids. For the CDR3, the DNA is TGCAGCGTGGGACAGGGGAACAATGAGCAGTTCTTC. It yields the protein CSVGQGNNEQFF.

The V gene is TRBV5-1, the J gene TRBJ2-5; 7 nucleotides line up with TRBD2. Germline loops: CDR1 SGHRS, CDR2 YFSETQ. The CDR3 covers 14 residues. Unmatched junction bases numbered 4, after V lost 0 bases and J lost 5 bases. This CDR3 reads CASSLVAGVETQYF. The CDR3 DNA sequence: TGCGCCAGCAGCTTGGTTGCGGGGGTGGAGACCCAGTACTTC.

The genes are TRBV7-4 and TRBJ1-5; a weak D match, TRBD1 (5 bases). From germline, CDR1 is SGHVT and CDR2 SQSDAQ. V gave up 9 bases and J gave up 1 base, with 7 bases separating them. This CDR3 has 12 residues. DNA of the CDR3: TGTGCCAGGGGGCCCAGCAATCAGCCCCAGCATTTT. Protein sequence: CARGPSNQPQHF.

The chain joins TRBV5-5 to TRBJ2-2, with TRBD2 identical over 7 bases. The length of the CDR3 is 16 residues. Losses at the gene ends were 4 bases for V and 0 bases for J; bases not matched to a gene: 6. Germline CDR1 is SGHKS and CDR2 is YYEKEE (reference sequence). CDR3 amino acids: CASSPPLAANTGELFF. The CDR3 DNA reads as TGTGCCAGCAGCCCGCCCCTAGCGGCGAACACCGGGGAGCTGTTTTTT.

V and J are TRBV25-1 and TRBJ1-2; D gene unclear. This CDR3 spans 10 amino acids. Germline CDR1 is MGHDK and CDR2 is SYGVNS. Trimming took off 7 bases at V and 8 bases at J, with 8 bases between the two ends. Here the CDR3 DNA reads TGTGCCAGCAACTCAGGCGGCTACACCTTC. As protein: CASNSGGYTF.

The chain couples TRBV18 to TRBJ1-5; 10 nucleotides line up with TRBD1. The germline V gene encodes CDR1 KGHSH and CDR2 LQKENI. CDR3 length: 15 residues. Trimming cost V 5 bases and J 7 bases; bases outside gene matches: 8. The chain's CDR3 is CASSDRTGGDQPQHF. The CDR3 DNA sequence: TGTGCCAGCTCAGACCGGACAGGGGGAGACCAGCCCCAGCATTTT. The full variable domain, rest sourced from reference TRBV18 and TRBJ1-5, is NAGVMQNPRHLVRRRGQEARLRCSPMKGHSHVYWYRQLPEEGLKFMVYLQKENIIDESGMPKERFSAEFPKEGPSILRIQQVVRGDSAAYFCASSDRTGGDQPQHFGDGTRLSIL.

The chain combines TRBV9 with TRBJ1-1; 8 bases match TRBD1. Germline V gives CDR1 SGDLS, CDR2 YYNGEE. The junction had 8 bases not matched to a gene; V was cut back by 2 bases and J by 5 bases. The CDR3 covers 15 residues. The CDR3 DNA reads TGTGCCAGCAGCGTTATGCAGGGGGCGAGTACTGAAGCTTTCTTT. Translating it yields CASSVMQGASTEAFF.

This clone was found a few times. The rearrangement uses TRBV5-5 and TRBJ1-4; TRBD1 aligns across 8 bases. This CDR3 contains 18 residues. With V trimmed by 4 bases and J by 12 bases, 23 bases remained unmatched. CDR1 is SGHKS and CDR2 is YYEKEE in the germline V gene (reference sequence). The CDR3 sequence: CASSLRTGRLIGDEELFF. CDR3 nucleotides: TGTGCCAGCAGCCTACGGACAGGGCGCCTAATTGGCGACGAGGAACTGTTTTTT.